The source of this T cell receptor beta chain is a study of response to subunit inactivated influenza vaccine. Study-wide results and limits: Few additional T cells are recruited per seasonal influenza vaccination, authors suggested.

The CDR3 spans 11 residues. TCRdb fed the RT-PCR reads into MiXCR, producing one record per CDR3 protein. The table lists about 800,000 distinct CDR3 sequences, around 20% of them singletons. This clonotype occurred many times. The antigen remains undetermined. Its ends do not fully match the called genes, so a read error is possible. The source of this sequence is a middle-aged man who received an inactivated influenza vaccine. The rearrangement uses TRBV12-3 or TRBV12-4 and TRBJ1-1, with D tentatively TRBD1 (5 bases). Sample: PBMCs from blood, taken roughly 5 days after vaccination. CDR3: CASSSVGGKIF. CDR3 DNA sequence: TGTGCCAGCAGCTCCGTTGGGGGTAAGATCTTT.